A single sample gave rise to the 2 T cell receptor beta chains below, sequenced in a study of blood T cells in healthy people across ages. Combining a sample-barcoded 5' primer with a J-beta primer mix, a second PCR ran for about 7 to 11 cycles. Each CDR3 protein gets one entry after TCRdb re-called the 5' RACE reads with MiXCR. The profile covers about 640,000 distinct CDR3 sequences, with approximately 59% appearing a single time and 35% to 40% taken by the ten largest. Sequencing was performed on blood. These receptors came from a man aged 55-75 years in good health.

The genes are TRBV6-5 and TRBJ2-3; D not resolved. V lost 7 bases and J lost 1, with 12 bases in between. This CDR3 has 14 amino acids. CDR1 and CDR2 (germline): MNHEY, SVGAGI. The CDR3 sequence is CASTVRIGTDTQYF. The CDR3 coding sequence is TGTGCCAGCACTGTCCGGATTGGCACAGATACGCAGTATTTT.

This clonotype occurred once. CDR3 DNA sequence: TGTGCCAGCAGACTAGCGAGCGACACCGGGGAGCTGTTTTTT. It encodes CASRLASDTGELFF. The genes are TRBV6-1 and TRBJ2-2, with 7 bases matching TRBD2. The length of the CDR3 is 14 residues. The V and J ends lost 6 bases and 3 bases, in that order; junction bases with no gene match: 4. Germline V CDR1 and CDR2: MNHNS, SASEGT.